These 19 T cell receptor beta chains originate from one sample sequenced in a study of OX40 agonist ivuxolimab in advanced cancers. Method: immunoSEQ multiplex PCR; TCRdb's copy keeps in-frame clones and lacks some. The sample lists almost 80,000 clones, roughly four fifths seen once, with about 25% in the top ten. The material sequenced was CD4+ or CD8+ T cells sorted from blood, taken in a trial of the OX40 agonist ivuxolimab. The receptors originated from an adult with an advanced solid tumor such as melanoma, head and neck, liver or kidney cancer.

The J gene is TRBJ1-2, the V gene TRBV19; TRBD1 might be the D (5 bases). From germline, CDR1 is LNHDA and CDR2 SQIVND (reference sequence). Trimming took 5 bases from V and 5 from J, leaving 21 bases between them. The CDR3 is 16 amino acids. In DNA, the CDR3 is TGTGCCAGTAGTGGAGGCCAGGCCCTCGAGGGGTATGGCTACACCTTC. This sequence encodes CASSGGQALEGYGYTF.

This rearrangement joins TRBV4-1 to TRBJ2-1, with TRBD2 matching 10 bases. After removal of 0 bases from V and 6 bases from J, the junction contained 8 bases not matched to a gene. This CDR3 region has 17 residues. Germline values: CDR1 MGHRA, CDR2 YSYEKL. CDR3 sequence: CASSQDVLAGVFNEQFF. The DNA for the CDR3 is TGCGCCAGCAGCCAAGATGTGCTAGCGGGGGTCTTCAATGAGCAGTTCTTC.

This clone was picked up one time. This chain connects TRBV5-8 to TRBJ2-1, with TRBD1 matching 9 bases. CDR3 length: 15 amino acids. Losses at the gene ends were 4 bases for V and 7 bases for J; bases not matched to a gene: 9. Germline values: CDR1 SGHTS, CDR2 YDEGEE. CDR3 DNA sequence: TGTGCCAGCAGCCTCCCGGGACAGGGTTCGAATGAGCAGTTCTTC. It encodes CASSLPGQGSNEQFF.

A word on this clone: The DNA is omitted, as the CDR3 cannot be located on it reliably, and the CDR3 follows TCRdb's listing. This chain joins TRBV10-3 and TRBJ2-3; the listed D gene, TRBD2, was not tested against the DNA. The CDR3 is 15 residues long, ends included. Germline V gene sequence: CDR1 ENHRY, CDR2 SYGVKD. CDR3 region: CAISDLERDTDTQYF.

The chain has TRBV18 and TRBJ2-6; the match to TRBD1 covers 8 bases. The CDR3 length is 17 residues. With 3 bases clipped from V and 4 bases from J, the junction kept 8 bases outside the gene matches. Germline V lookup: CDR1 KGHSH, CDR2 LQKENI. The CDR3 DNA reads as TGTGCCAGCTCACCCGGCAGGGGGCCAGTGGGGGCCAACGTCCTGACTTTC. Translated, it gives CASSPGRGPVGANVLTF.

V and J are TRBV5-1 and TRBJ2-1, with 11 positions matching TRBD2. The trim removed 3 bases at V and 4 bases at J, leaving 6 bases unmatched. The germline CDR1 and CDR2 sequences are SGHRS and YFSETQ. CDR3 length equals 16 residues. CDR3: CASSYGLAGIYNEQFF. In DNA, the CDR3 is TGCGCCAGCAGCTACGGACTAGCGGGCATATACAATGAGCAGTTCTTC.

This chain uses TRBV7-9 with TRBJ2-7; 8 nucleotides line up with TRBD1. Trimming at V came to 3 bases and at J to 2 bases, leaving 6 bases not matched to a gene. The CDR3 runs to 15 residues. Germline-derived CDR1 and CDR2 are SEHNR and FQNEAQ (reference sequence). The CDR3 region has the DNA TGTGCCAGCAGCTTCCGACGACAGGGGACCTACGAGCAGTACTTC. Translated, it gives CASSFRRQGTYEQYF.

This rearrangement joins TRBV18 to TRBJ1-5; unclear D gene. Germline V gene data show CDR1 as KGHSH and CDR2 as LQKENI. Trimming removed 5 bases from V and 0 bases from J, with 20 bases in between. The CDR3 extends over 18 amino acids. This chain's CDR3 is CASSTLFAGRDSNQPQHF. In DNA form, the CDR3 reads TGTGCCAGCTCAACCCTGTTCGCCGGGAGGGATAGCAATCAGCCCCAGCATTTT. Drawing the rest from reference TRBV18 and TRBJ1-5, the complete variable domain is NAGVMQNPRHLVRRRGQEARLRCSPMKGHSHVYWYRQLPEEGLKFMVYLQKENIIDESGMPKERFSAEFPKEGPSILRIQQVVRGDSAAYFCASSTLFAGRDSNQPQHFGDGTRLSIL.

The V and J genes are TRBV4-2 and TRBJ2-7, with 9 bases aligning to TRBD1. Trimming removed 6 bases from V and 5 bases from J; junction bases left unmatched: 14. Germline V gene data show CDR1 as LGHNA and CDR2 as YNFKEQ. CDR3 length: 16 residues. This CDR3 is CASSLRPGTGSHEQYF. CDR3 DNA: TGTGCCAGCAGTCTCCGTCCCGGGACAGGGTCCCACGAGCAGTACTTC.

The gene calls are TRBV7-8 and TRBJ2-2, with D hard to call. Germline values: CDR1 SGHVS, CDR2 FQNEAQ. The V gene lost 4 bases and the J gene lost 2 bases, with 11 bases spanning the gap. The CDR3 spans 15 residues. DNA for the CDR3: TGTGCCAGCAGCTCGAACAGATTAAACACCGGGGAGCTGTTTTTT. Its translation: CASSSNRLNTGELFF.

This clone turned up a few times. V is TRBV5-1 and J is TRBJ2-3; TRBD1 aligns across 10 bases. V lost 4 bases and J lost 4; bases outside the gene matches: 15. Germline CDR1 SGHRS, CDR2 YFSETQ. The CDR3 length is 18 residues. CDR3 nucleotide sequence: TGCGCCAGCAGCAGGGAGCCCCGGGACAGGGGACCCCCAGATACGCAGTATTTT. Protein product: CASSREPRDRGPPDTQYF.

This chain joins TRBV29-1 and TRBJ1-2; 10 bases agree with TRBD1. This CDR3 is built from 14 residues. After removal of 0 bases from V and 7 bases from J, the junction contained 5 bases not matched to a gene. Per germline, CDR1 SQVTM and CDR2 ANQGSEA. The CDR3: CSVEDRDRGGGYTF. In DNA form, the CDR3 reads TGCAGCGTTGAAGACCGGGACAGGGGAGGTGGCTACACCTTC. The variable domain in full, completed from reference TRBV29-1 and TRBJ1-2, reads SAVISQKPSRDICQRGTSLTIQCQVDSQVTMMFWYRQQPGQSLTLIATANQGSEATYESGFVIDKFPISRPNLTFSTLTVSNMSPEDSSIYLCSVEDRDRGGGYTFGSGTRLTVV.

This chain connects TRBV27 to TRBJ1-3, with D hard to call. Trimming took 2 bases from V and 1 from J, leaving 3 bases between them. Germline CDR1 and CDR2: MNHEY and SMNVEV (reference sequence). CDR3 size: 13 residues. The CDR3: CASSLRSGNTIYF. The CDR3 DNA sequence: TGTGCCAGCAGTTTAAGGTCTGGAAACACCATATATTTT.

DNA for the CDR3: TGTGCCAGCAGCTTATCCAAGAGTTCCTACGAGCAGTACTTC. Translation: CASSLSKSSYEQYF. The chain carries TRBV13 and TRBJ2-5; D call uncertain. Matching the DNA end better, TRBJ2-7 makes the J call doubtful. Germline-derived CDR1 and CDR2 are PRHDT and FYEKMQ (reference sequence). The CDR3 consists of 14 residues.

This chain links TRBV18 with TRBJ2-1, with 15 bases lining up with TRBD2. The CDR3 loop spans 16 amino acids. Germline V gene sequence: CDR1 KGHSH, CDR2 LQKENI. V dropped 4 bases and J dropped 6; count of bases not matched to a gene: 4. The CDR3 coding sequence is TGTGCCAGCTCACAGGGACTAGCGGGAGGTAGCAATGAGCAGTTCTTC. Protein product: CASSQGLAGGSNEQFF.

The chain carries TRBV14 and TRBJ2-3, with D perhaps matching TRBD2 (6 bases). The CDR3 totals 13 residues. V lost 4 bases and J lost 3, with 8 bases in between. In germline, CDR1 is SGHDN, CDR2 FVKESK. CDR3 sequence reads: CASSRDLTDTQYF. CDR3 sequence (DNA): TGTGCCAGCAGCCGGGACTTAACAGATACGCAGTATTTT.

The chain carries TRBV14 and TRBJ2-7; D is ambiguous. The CDR3 is 12 residues long. V lost 4 bases to trimming and J lost 3 bases, with 7 bases between them. Looked up from germline, CDR1 is SGHDN and CDR2 is FVKESK. The CDR3 spells CASSPSYYEQYF. The CDR3 DNA reads as TGTGCCAGCAGCCCGTCCTACTACGAGCAGTACTTC.

This clone has only a few counts. The rearrangement links TRBV4-1 to TRBJ1-5, with 8 positions matching TRBD1. CDR1 is MGHRA, CDR2 YSYEKL, per germline. After removal of 1 base from V and 5 bases from J, the junction contained 7 bases not matched to a gene. The CDR3 loop spans 16 amino acids. The CDR3 sequence is CASSQATGTGDQPQHF. CDR3 DNA: TGCGCCAGCAGCCAAGCAACCGGGACAGGAGATCAGCCCCAGCATTTT.

The chain recombines TRBV9 with TRBJ1-4; TRBD1 agrees at 9 bases. The CDR3 sequence is 17 residues long. Germline lookup yields CDR1 SGDLS and CDR2 YYNGEE. With 4 bases clipped from V and 10 bases from J, the junction kept 17 bases outside the gene matches. CDR3 sequence (DNA): TGTGCCAGCAGCCTCGACAGGGGGATGGAAGATCGGGGAAAACTGTTTTTT. It translates to CASSLDRGMEDRGKLFF.